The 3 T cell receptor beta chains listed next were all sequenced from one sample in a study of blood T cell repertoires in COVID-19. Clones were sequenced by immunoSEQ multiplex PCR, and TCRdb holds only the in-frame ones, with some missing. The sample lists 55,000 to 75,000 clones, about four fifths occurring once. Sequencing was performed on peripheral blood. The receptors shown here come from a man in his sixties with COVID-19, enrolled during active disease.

The DNA of the CDR3 is TGTGCCAGTAGTACCACAGGGGGCTTGGGAGAGACCCAGTACTTC. This sequence encodes CASSTTGGLGETQYF. The chain joins TRBV19 to TRBJ2-5, with 9 bases aligning to TRBD1. V shed 4 bases, J shed 4 bases, and the junction held 7 bases outside the gene matches. Germline-derived CDR1 and CDR2 are LNHDA and SQIVND (reference sequence). This CDR3 is built from 15 residues. Drawing the rest from reference TRBV19 and TRBJ2-5, the complete variable domain is DGGITQSPKYLFRKEGQNVTLSCEQNLNHDAMYWYRQDPGQGLRLIYYSQIVNDFQKGDIAEGYSVSREKKESFPLTVTSAQKNPTAFYLCASSTTGGLGETQYFGPGTRLLVL.

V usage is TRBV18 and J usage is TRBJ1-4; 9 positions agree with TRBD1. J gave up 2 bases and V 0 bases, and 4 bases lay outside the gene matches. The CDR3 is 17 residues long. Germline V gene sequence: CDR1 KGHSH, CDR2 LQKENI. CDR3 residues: CASSPPGQGGTNEKLFF. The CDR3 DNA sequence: TGTGCCAGCTCACCACCGGGACAGGGAGGCACTAATGAAAAACTGTTTTTT.

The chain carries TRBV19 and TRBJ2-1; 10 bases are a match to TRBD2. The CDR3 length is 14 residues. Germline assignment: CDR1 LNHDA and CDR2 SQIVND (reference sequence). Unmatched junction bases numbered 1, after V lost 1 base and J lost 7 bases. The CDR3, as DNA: TGTGCCAGTAGTATAGGGGGACTAGCGAATGAGCAGTTCTTC. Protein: CASSIGGLANEQFF.